The 31 T cell receptor beta chains listed next were all sequenced from one sample in a study of graft-versus-host responses after intestinal transplantation (dated by TCRdb to the early 2020s). Receptors were amplified or captured by the immunoSEQ multiplex PCR assay. Held by TCRdb, this immuneACCESS table contains in-frame sequences only and omits some clones. Under half of the omission traces to an unresolved V gene where checked; the cause of the rest is unknown. This sample has approximately 100,000 clones in its table, and roughly 82% of those were observed once. The top ten constitute 1.4% to 1.5% of the sample. The source material was PBMCs, sampled 255 days after intestinal transplant. The receptors come from a human patient who received an intestinal transplant, so some T cells may come from the graft donor.

The rearrangement joins TRBV10-1 to TRBJ1-2; D is undetermined. V dropped 9 bases and J dropped 4 bases, with 12 bases sitting between them. From germline, CDR1 is WNHNN and CDR2 SYGVQD (reference sequence). The CDR3 runs to 12 residues. In DNA, the CDR3 is TGCGCCAGGGGCCGGTGGCGCTATGGCTACACCTTC. This codes for CARGRWRYGYTF.

The CDR3 loop is CASSEAHAFPSGNTIYF. DNA of the CDR3: TGTGCCAGCAGTGAAGCGCACGCTTTCCCCTCTGGAAACACCATATATTTT. The chain couples TRBV2 to TRBJ1-3; D not resolved. V gave up 0 bases and J gave up 0 bases, with 12 bases separating them. The CDR3 has 17 amino acids. Germline V CDR1 and CDR2: SNHLY, FYNNEI.

This clone showed up just a few times. The chain has TRBV28 and TRBJ1-1; D is ambiguous. Germline CDR1 and CDR2: MDHEN and SYDVKM. Trimming took 4 bases from V and 2 from J, leaving 8 bases between them. This CDR3 spans 13 amino acids. DNA for the CDR3: TGTGCCAGCAGTTCCGCGGTCAACACTGAAGCTTTCTTT. Its translation is CASSSAVNTEAFF. The full variable domain, completed using reference TRBV28 and TRBJ1-1, is DVKVTQSSRYLVKRTGEKVFLECVQDMDHENMFWYRQDPGLGLRLIYFSYDVKMKEKGDIPEGYSVSREKKERFSLILESASTNQTSMYLCASSSAVNTEAFFGQGTRLTVV.

The V call is TRBV18, the J call TRBJ2-5; D is unclear. Germline V gene sequence: CDR1 KGHSH, CDR2 LQKENI. V gave up 1 base and J gave up 5 bases, with 5 bases separating them. This CDR3 is built from 12 residues. CDR3 sequence reads: CASSPLRETQYF. For the CDR3, the DNA is TGTGCCAGCTCACCACTCCGGGAGACCCAGTACTTC. Full variable domain (outside the CDR3, taken from reference TRBV18 and TRBJ2-5): NAGVMQNPRHLVRRRGQEARLRCSPMKGHSHVYWYRQLPEEGLKFMVYLQKENIIDESGMPKERFSAEFPKEGPSILRIQQVVRGDSAAYFCASSPLRETQYFGPGTRLLVL.

V and J are TRBV28 and TRBJ2-1; D may be TRBD1 (6 bases). This CDR3 is built from 13 residues. The V end was cut by 3 bases, the J end by 5 bases, with 8 bases between. CDR1 is MDHEN, CDR2 SYDVKM, per germline. The DNA for the CDR3 is TGTGCCAGCAGTTTCGGGACAAACAATGAGCAGTTCTTC. Protein sequence: CASSFGTNNEQFF.

This clone was detected only once. This rearrangement joins TRBV2 to TRBJ2-4; 12 bases match TRBD2. V gave up 6 bases and J gave up 1 base; unmatched junction bases: 4. Germline V gene data show CDR1 as SNHLY and CDR2 as FYNNEI. The CDR3 has 16 residues. This chain's CDR3 is CASRDTSGRAKNIQYF. CDR3 nucleotide sequence: TGTGCCAGCAGAGATACTAGCGGGAGGGCCAAAAACATTCAGTACTTC.

The CDR3 nucleotides read TGTGCCAGCAGTTCCAGACCCTCGGAGCAGTACTTC. It yields the protein CASSSRPSEQYF. The rearrangement links TRBV6-1 to TRBJ2-7; no clear D. Trimming cost V 5 bases and J 7 bases, with 12 bases left between them. CDR3 length: 12 residues. Germline V gene lookup returns CDR1 MNHNS and CDR2 SASEGT.

The genes are TRBV27 and TRBJ1-5; the match to TRBD1 covers 7 bases. The CDR3 spans 15 residues. V dropped 6 bases and J dropped 9; count of bases not matched to a gene: 14. Germline V CDR1 and CDR2: MNHEY, SMNVEV (reference sequence). CDR3 region: CASSPRGQSQWPQHF. The CDR3 bases are TGTGCCAGCAGCCCAAGGGGACAGAGCCAATGGCCCCAGCATTTT.

The J gene is TRBJ2-1, the V gene TRBV5-4, with TRBD2 matching over 7 bases. This CDR3 has 17 amino acids. Germline assignment: CDR1 SGHNT and CDR2 YYREEE (reference sequence). V lost 4 bases to trimming and J lost 6 bases; unmatched junction nucleotides: 16. The CDR3 loop reads CASSQAPEGLGLNEQFF. The CDR3 DNA follows: TGTGCCAGCAGCCAAGCCCCCGAAGGACTAGGACTCAATGAGCAGTTCTTC.

This clone was observed once. The chain employs TRBV7-3 and TRBJ2-1; 13 bases line up with TRBD2. This CDR3 is built from 15 residues. Germline V lookup: CDR1 SGHTA, CDR2 FQGTGA. The V gene end was trimmed by 4 bases and the J gene end by 8 bases; junction bases not matched to a gene: 5. The CDR3 coding sequence is TGTGCCAGCAGCTCGGGACTAGCGGGGACTCATGAGCAGTTCTTC. It encodes CASSSGLAGTHEQFF. Full variable domain (outside the CDR3, taken from reference TRBV7-3 and TRBJ2-1): GAGVSQTPSNKVTEKGKYVELRCDPISGHTALYWYRQSLGQGPEFLIYFQGTGAADDSGLPNDRFFAVRPEGSVSTLKIQRTERGDSAVYLCASSSGLAGTHEQFFGPGTRLTVL.

The V gene is TRBV19, the J gene TRBJ1-6; D is possibly TRBD1 (5 bases). The germline V and J ends were trimmed by 6 bases and 3 bases, with 15 bases remaining between them. The length of the CDR3 is 16 residues. Looked up from germline, CDR1 is LNHDA and CDR2 is SQIVND (reference sequence). CDR3 amino acids: CASSKTATVYNSPLHF. The CDR3 DNA is TGTGCCAGTAGCAAGACAGCCACCGTCTATAATTCACCCCTCCACTTT.

The J gene is TRBJ2-1, the V gene TRBV7-3, with D possibly TRBD2 on 5 matching bases. The CDR3 extends over 11 amino acids. Germline V gives CDR1 SGHTA, CDR2 FQGTGA. Between the trimmed V and J ends, which lost 9 bases and 9 bases, there was a span of 12 bases. CDR3 in amino acids: CARASLSEQFF. CDR3 in DNA: TGTGCCAGGGCTAGCTTAAGTGAGCAGTTCTTC.

The chain employs TRBV6-6 and TRBJ2-5, with 12 nucleotides matching TRBD2. The J call may be faulty, since TRBJ2-7 better matches the DNA end. The CDR3 has 16 amino acids. Germline assignment: CDR1 MNHNY and CDR2 SVGAGI (reference sequence). CDR3 sequence (DNA): TGTGCCAGCAGTTCACCCAGAGGGACTAGCGGGTACGAGCAGTACTTC. Translated, it gives CASSSPRGTSGYEQYF.

CDR3 coding DNA: TGTGCCAGCAGGGAGGATAATAGACGGAACACTGAAGCTTTCTTT. It encodes CASREDNRRNTEAFF. J is TRBJ1-1 and V is TRBV6-1; no reliable D call. The CDR3 has 15 amino acids. With 6 bases removed from V and 1 base from J, the gap between germline ends came to 15 bases. The germline gives CDR1 MNHNS, CDR2 SASEGT.

V and J are TRBV28 and TRBJ1-5; D may be TRBD1 (5 bases). There are 15 residues in the CDR3. V gave up 3 bases and J gave up 5 bases, with 14 bases separating them. CDR1 is MDHEN and CDR2 is SYDVKM in the germline V gene. The CDR3 loop reads CASSLTQGLYQPQHF. In DNA, the CDR3 is TGTGCCAGCAGTTTGACGCAGGGTTTATATCAGCCCCAGCATTTT.

CDR3 in amino acids: CATSRDRDNQPQHF. As DNA, the CDR3 is TGTGCCACCAGCAGAGACAGGGACAATCAGCCCCAGCATTTT. This sequence joins TRBV15 and TRBJ1-5, with D possibly being TRBD1 (5 bases). The germline CDR1 and CDR2 sequences are LNHNV and YYDKDF (reference sequence). The ends were cut back, 0 bases at V and 3 bases at J, with 6 bases in the middle. The CDR3 runs to 14 residues.

This clone was counted a few times. This chain joins TRBV14 and TRBJ2-5; 8 positions agree with TRBD1. Germline V lookup: CDR1 SGHDN, CDR2 FVKESK. After removal of 5 bases from V and 5 bases from J, the junction contained 16 bases not matched to a gene. The CDR3 has 17 amino acids. CDR3 sequence reads: CASSSQKQGAVWETQYF. The CDR3 DNA reads as TGTGCCAGCAGCTCTCAAAAGCAGGGGGCGGTATGGGAGACCCAGTACTTC.

The chain uses TRBV30 and TRBJ1-5; D might be TRBD1 (6 bases). The CDR3 extends over 14 amino acids. Per germline, CDR1 GTSNPN and CDR2 SVGIG (reference sequence). V lost 0 bases to trimming and J lost 1 base, with 7 bases between them. This chain's CDR3 is CAWSVGGSNQPQHF. CDR3 nucleotides: TGTGCCTGGAGTGTAGGGGGAAGCAATCAGCCCCAGCATTTT.

The CDR3: CASSLAHGQGGGSYEQYF. DNA for the CDR3: TGTGCCAGCAGCTTAGCCCATGGACAAGGAGGGGGATCCTACGAGCAGTACTTC. The chain joins TRBV7-8 to TRBJ2-5; D assignment may be TRBD1 or TRBD2 (6 bases each). The tail of the sequence fits TRBJ2-7 better, so the J call may be wrong. Per germline, CDR1 SGHVS and CDR2 FQNEAQ. The CDR3 is 18 amino acids.

This clone was found once. A read error may account for a junction end that differs from germline. The chain links TRBV10-3 to TRBJ2-2; D not resolved. CDR1 is ENHRY and CDR2 is SYGVKD in the germline V gene. This CDR3 is built from 14 residues. The CDR3 nucleotides are TGTGCCATCGGTGACAACCAAAACACCGGGGAGCTGTTTTTT. Amino acid sequence: CAIGDNQNTGELFF.

This chain links TRBV6-5 with TRBJ1-5, with 9 bases lining up with TRBD1. Germline CDR1 and CDR2: MNHEY and SVGAGI. The CDR3 length is 13 residues. J was trimmed by 5 bases and V by 4 bases; bases with no gene match: 0. The CDR3 nucleotides read TGTGCCAGCAGTTGGACAGGGGATCAGCCCCAGCATTTT. Residues: CASSWTGDQPQHF.

The chain is built from TRBV4-1 and TRBJ1-1; D remains ambiguous. Germline CDR1 and CDR2: MGHRA and YSYEKL. V gave up 5 bases and J gave up 3 bases, with 10 bases separating them. This CDR3 has 13 residues. The CDR3 coding sequence is TGCGCCAGCAGCTTGATGGACTACACTGAAGCTTTCTTT. It specifies CASSLMDYTEAFF.

The gene calls are TRBV10-2 and TRBJ1-2; 8 bases are shared with TRBD1. CDR1 is WSHSY, CDR2 SAAADI, per germline. Trimming took 7 bases from V and 11 from J; bases not matched to a gene: 9. The CDR3 runs 12 residues. The CDR3 region is CASTGQGAKYTF. CDR3 DNA: TGCGCCAGCACCGGACAGGGAGCAAAGTACACCTTC.

The chain uses TRBV6-1 and TRBJ2-3; D is undetermined. In germline, CDR1 is MNHNS, CDR2 SASEGT. CDR3 length: 17 residues. The V gene lost 1 base and the J gene lost 2 bases, with 16 bases spanning the gap. The CDR3 nucleotides read TGTGCCAGCAGTGAAGGACGTCTTCATCCCTACACAGATACGCAGTATTTT. Its translation is CASSEGRLHPYTDTQYF.

The chain recombines TRBV6-5 with TRBJ1-3; D is perhaps TRBD1 (6 bases). The CDR3 runs to 14 residues. Germline V lookup: CDR1 MNHEY, CDR2 SVGAGI. The V end was cut by 2 bases, the J end by 4 bases, with 9 bases between. CDR3 amino acids: CASSYGGLGNTIYF. The CDR3 coding sequence is TGTGCCAGCAGTTACGGGGGCCTGGGAAACACCATATATTTT.

V and J are TRBV29-1 and TRBJ2-2; D gene uncertain. The germline gives CDR1 SQVTM, CDR2 ANQGSEA. This CDR3 region has 13 residues. With 5 bases removed from V and 6 bases from J, the gap between germline ends came to 13 bases. The CDR3 DNA reads as TGCAGCGTTAAACTCTCACACCCCGGGGAGCTGTTTTTT. It codes for CSVKLSHPGELFF.

The rearrangement uses TRBV9 and TRBJ1-1; the D is unclear. Per germline, CDR1 SGDLS and CDR2 YYNGEE. V lost 4 bases and J lost 4, with 14 bases in between. The CDR3 runs 14 residues. CDR3 sequence reads: CASSNYYTGTEAFF. The CDR3 nucleotides are TGTGCCAGCAGCAACTATTACACGGGCACTGAAGCTTTCTTT. Full variable domain (outside the CDR3, taken from reference TRBV9 and TRBJ1-1): DSGVTQTPKHLITATGQRVTLRCSPRSGDLSVYWYQQSLDQGLQFLIQYYNGEERAKGNILERFSAQQFPDLHSELNLSSLELGDSALYFCASSNYYTGTEAFFGQGTRLTVV.

This chain connects TRBV13 to TRBJ2-2; D is uncertain. This CDR3 comprises 15 residues. Germline V gene sequence: CDR1 PRHDT, CDR2 FYEKMQ (reference sequence). The V end lost 5 bases, the J end lost 3 bases, and 13 bases lay between the germline ends. CDR3 sequence: CASSLMTEDTGELFF. In nucleotides, the CDR3 is TGTGCCAGCAGCCTCATGACCGAGGACACCGGGGAGCTGTTTTTT.

V is TRBV5-1 and J is TRBJ2-3, with 11 nucleotides matching TRBD1. Germline assignment: CDR1 SGHRS and CDR2 YFSETQ. V was pared by 4 bases and J by 5 bases, with 3 bases of the junction left unmatched. The CDR3 has 14 amino acids. CDR3 coding DNA: TGCGCCAGCAGCCCGGGACAGGGGGAAGATACGCAGTATTTT. As protein: CASSPGQGEDTQYF.

The V call is TRBV11-2, the J call TRBJ1-2; a possible D gene is TRBD1 (6 bases). The CDR3 has 16 amino acids. V was clipped by 0 bases and J by 3 bases, with 14 bases between them. CDR1 and CDR2 from the germline V gene are SGHAT and FQNNGV. Written as DNA, the CDR3 is TGTGCCAGCAGCTTAGATGGGGGACAATCACACTATGGCTACACCTTC. This translates into CASSLDGGQSHYGYTF.

This clone was seen only once. The genes are TRBV18 and TRBJ2-2; D assignment may be TRBD1 or TRBD2 (5 bases each). CDR3 length equals 15 residues. CDR1 is KGHSH and CDR2 is LQKENI in the germline V gene. With 3 bases removed from V and 3 bases from J, the gap between germline ends came to 11 bases. CDR3: CASSPGVAYTGELFF. As DNA, the CDR3 is TGTGCCAGCTCACCGGGGGTGGCCTACACCGGGGAGCTGTTTTTT. Using reference TRBV18 and TRBJ2-2 for the parts outside the CDR3, the full variable domain is NAGVMQNPRHLVRRRGQEARLRCSPMKGHSHVYWYRQLPEEGLKFMVYLQKENIIDESGMPKERFSAEFPKEGPSILRIQQVVRGDSAAYFCASSPGVAYTGELFFGEGSRLTVL.